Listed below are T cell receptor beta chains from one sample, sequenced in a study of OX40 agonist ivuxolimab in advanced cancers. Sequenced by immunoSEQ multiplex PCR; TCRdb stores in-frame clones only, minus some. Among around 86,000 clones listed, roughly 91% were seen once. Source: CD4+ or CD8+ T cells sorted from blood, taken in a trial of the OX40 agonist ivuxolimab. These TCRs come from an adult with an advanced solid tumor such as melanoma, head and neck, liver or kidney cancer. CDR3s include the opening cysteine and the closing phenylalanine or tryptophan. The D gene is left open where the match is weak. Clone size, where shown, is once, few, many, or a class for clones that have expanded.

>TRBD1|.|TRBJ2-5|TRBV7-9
CASSLGGTGGVETQYF
TGTGCCAGCAGCTTAGGTGGGACAGGAGGAGTGGAGACCCAGTACTTC
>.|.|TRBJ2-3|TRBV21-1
CASSKSRDRTDTQYF
TGTGCCAGCAGCAAATCGAGGGACAGAACAGATACGCAGTATTTT
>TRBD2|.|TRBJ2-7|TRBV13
CASSVGAGGAYEQYF
TGTGCCAGCAGCGTCGGGGCGGGGGGAGCCTACGAGCAGTACTTC
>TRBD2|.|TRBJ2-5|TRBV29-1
CSVEVKTGGPRETQYF
TGCAGCGTTGAGGTTAAAACGGGAGGGCCGAGAGAGACCCAGTACTTC
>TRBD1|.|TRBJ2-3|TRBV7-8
CASSSAGGAWDTQYF
TGTGCCAGCAGCTCCGCAGGGGGAGCGTGGGATACGCAGTATTTT
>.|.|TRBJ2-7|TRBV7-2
CASSLAGGRSDIEQYF
TGTGCCAGCAGCTTAGCGGGGGGGCGTTCGGATATAGAGCAGTACTTC
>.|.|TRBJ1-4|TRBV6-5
CASSYLWGRGEKLFF
TGTGCCAGCAGTTACCTTTGGGGAAGAGGGGAAAAACTGTTTTTT
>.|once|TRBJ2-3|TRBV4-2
CASSQVGDTQYF
TGTGCCAGCAGCCAAGTAGGAGATACGCAGTATTTT
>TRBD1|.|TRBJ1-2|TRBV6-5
CASSPRTGEDYGYTF
TGTGCCAGCAGTCCCAGGACAGGGGAGGACTATGGCTACACCTTC
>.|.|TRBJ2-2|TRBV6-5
CASSYLTRMGPGELFF
TGTGCCAGCAGTTACTTGACCAGGATGGGACCCGGGGAGCTGTTTTTT
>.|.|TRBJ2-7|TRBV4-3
CASSQSGTLYEQYF
TGCGCCAGCAGCCAATCGGGGACGCTCTACGAGCAGTACTTC
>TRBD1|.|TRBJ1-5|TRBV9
CASSATSGTGVNQPQHF
TGTGCCAGCAGCGCCACCTCCGGGACAGGGGTCAATCAGCCCCAGCATTTT
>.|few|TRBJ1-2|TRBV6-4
CASRPTATGGYGYTF
TGTGCCAGCAGACCGACAGCTACTGGCGGCTATGGCTACACCTTC
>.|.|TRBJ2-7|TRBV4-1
CASSPKAAYEQYF
TGCGCCAGCAGCCCCAAAGCCGCCTACGAGCAGTACTTC
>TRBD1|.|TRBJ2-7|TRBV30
CAWSVHSTGAYEQYF
TGTGCCTGGAGTGTACATTCGACAGGGGCCTACGAGCAGTACTTC
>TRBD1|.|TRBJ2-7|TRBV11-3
CASSYRGDTYEQYF
TGTGCCAGCAGTTACAGGGGGGACACCTACGAGCAGTACTTC
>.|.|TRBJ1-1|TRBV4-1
CASSQERHRVTGLTEAFF
TGCGCCAGCAGCCAAGAACGACATCGAGTAACAGGACTCACTGAAGCTTTCTTT
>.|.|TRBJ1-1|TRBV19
CASRKGPEAFF
TGTGCCAGTAGGAAGGGACCTGAAGCTTTCTTT
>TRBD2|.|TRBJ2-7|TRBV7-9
CASSPRLAEQYF
TGTGCCAGCAGCCCGCGACTAGCTGAGCAGTACTTC
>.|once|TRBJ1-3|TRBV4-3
CASSQGAFQGPSGNTIYF
TGCGCCAGCAGCCAAGGGGCCTTTCAGGGGCCCTCTGGAAACACCATATATTTT
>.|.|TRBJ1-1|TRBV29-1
CSAEQRNTEAFF
TGCAGCGCCGAACAGAGGAACACTGAAGCTTTCTTT
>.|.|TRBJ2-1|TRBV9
CASSVAPNEQFF
TGTGCCAGCAGCGTAGCCCCCAATGAGCAGTTCTTC
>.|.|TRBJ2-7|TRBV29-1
CSVVGNEPYEQYF
TGCAGCGTTGTGGGGAACGAGCCCTACGAGCAGTACTTC
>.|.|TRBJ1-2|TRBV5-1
CASSLEWGTYGYTF
TGCGCCAGCAGCTTGGAATGGGGGACATATGGCTACACCTTC
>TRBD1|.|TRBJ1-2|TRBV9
CASSVLGQADYGYTF
TGTGCCAGCAGCGTTCTGGGACAGGCAGACTATGGCTACACCTTC
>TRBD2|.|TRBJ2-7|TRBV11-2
CASSPPVGTSGSYEQYF
TGTGCCAGCAGCCCACCGGTCGGGACTAGCGGGAGTTACGAGCAGTACTTC
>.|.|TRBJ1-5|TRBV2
CASFPGRDVSNQPQHF
TGTGCCAGCTTCCCTGGCAGGGATGTTAGCAATCAGCCCCAGCATTTT
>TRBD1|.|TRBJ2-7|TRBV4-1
CASSQQTGPEQYF
TGCGCCAGCAGCCAACAGACAGGGCCCGAGCAGTACTTC
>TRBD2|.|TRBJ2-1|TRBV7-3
CASSSSGREQFF
TGTGCCAGCAGCTCTAGCGGGAGGGAGCAGTTCTTC
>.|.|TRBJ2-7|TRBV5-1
CASSFFRDTTYEQYF
TGCGCCAGCAGCTTTTTCCGGGACACAACGTACGAGCAGTACTTC
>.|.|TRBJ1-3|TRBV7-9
CASSLAVTTRNSGNTIYF
TGTGCCAGCAGCTTAGCGGTTACTACAAGAAACTCTGGAAACACCATATATTTT
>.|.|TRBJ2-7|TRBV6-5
CASSGDSYEQYF
TGTGCCAGCAGTGGAGACAGTTACGAGCAGTACTTC
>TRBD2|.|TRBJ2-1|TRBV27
CASSSAGGSYNEQFF
TGTGCCAGCAGTTCGGCGGGGGGCTCCTACAATGAGCAGTTCTTC
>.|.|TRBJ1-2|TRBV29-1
CSVESVQERGYTF
TGCAGCGTTGAATCGGTACAGGAACGAGGCTACACCTTC
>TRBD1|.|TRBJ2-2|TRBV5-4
CASSFMKSVTGHTGELFF
TGTGCCAGCAGCTTTATGAAATCCGTGACAGGGCACACCGGGGAGCTGTTTTTT
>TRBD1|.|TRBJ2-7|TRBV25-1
CASRDRGTNEQYF
TGTGCCAGCAGGGACAGGGGGACGAACGAGCAGTACTTC
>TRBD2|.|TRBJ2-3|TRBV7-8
CATTLGGTDTQYF
TGTGCCACAACCCTGGGGGGGACAGATACGCAGTATTTT
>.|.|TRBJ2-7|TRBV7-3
CASSPGTSVEQYF
TGTGCCAGCAGCCCGGGGACCTCTGTCGAGCAGTACTTC
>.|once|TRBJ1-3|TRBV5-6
CASSPSTGIGNTIYF
TGTGCCAGCAGCCCGTCAACAGGGATCGGAAACACCATATATTTT
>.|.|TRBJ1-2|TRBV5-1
CASSFGENYGYTF
TGCGCCAGCAGCTTTGGGGAGAACTATGGCTACACCTTC
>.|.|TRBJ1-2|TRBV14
CASSQVYSYGYTF
TGTGCCAGCAGCCAAGTCTACAGTTATGGCTACACCTTC
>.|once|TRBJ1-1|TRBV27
CASSSDWGRSFF
TGTGCCAGCAGTTCCGACTGGGGGAGGTCTTTCTTT
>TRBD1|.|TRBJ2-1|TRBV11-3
CASSSRTGPSYNEQFF
TGTGCCAGCAGCTCTCGGACAGGGCCCTCCTACAATGAGCAGTTCTTC
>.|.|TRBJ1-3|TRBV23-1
CASSQLGGGGNTIYF
TGCGCCAGCAGTCAACTGGGGGGAGGTGGAAACACCATATATTTT
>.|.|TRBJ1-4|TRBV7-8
CASSLEGTAFEKLFF
TGTGCCAGCAGCTTAGAGGGGACCGCTTTTGAAAAACTGTTTTTT
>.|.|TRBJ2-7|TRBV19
CASSIAGAEQYF
TGTGCCAGTAGTATAGCGGGGGCCGAGCAGTACTTC
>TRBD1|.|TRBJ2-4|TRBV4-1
CASSQRQGAQNIQYF
TGCGCCAGCAGCCAACGACAGGGGGCTCAAAACATTCAGTACTTC
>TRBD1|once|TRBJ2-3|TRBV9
CASSVGGTGFPDTQYF
TGTGCCAGCAGCGTAGGGGGGACAGGGTTCCCAGATACGCAGTATTTT
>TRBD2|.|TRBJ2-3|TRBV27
CASSWGTSDTDTQYF
TGTGCCAGCAGCTGGGGGACTAGCGACACAGATACGCAGTATTTT
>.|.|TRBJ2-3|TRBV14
CASSQVSTDTQYF
TGTGCCAGCAGCCAAGTGAGCACAGATACGCAGTATTTT
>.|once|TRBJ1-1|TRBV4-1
CASSQERGSMNTEAFF
TGCGCCAGCAGCCAAGAACGCGGCAGCATGAACACTGAAGCTTTCTTT
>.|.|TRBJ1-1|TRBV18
CASSKGFTEVDTEAFF
TGTGCCAGCTCAAAGGGTTTTACAGAGGTTGACACTGAAGCTTTCTTT
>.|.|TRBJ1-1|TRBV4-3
CASSQDNVKGAWTEAFF
TGCGCCAGCAGCCAAGATAATGTAAAAGGGGCATGGACTGAAGCTTTCTTT
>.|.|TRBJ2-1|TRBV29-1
CSVLRTTYNEQFF
TGCAGCGTACTTCGGACTACCTACAATGAGCAGTTCTTC
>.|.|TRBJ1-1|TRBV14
CASSLRDPNTEAFF
TGTGCCAGCAGCCTCCGGGACCCAAACACTGAAGCTTTCTTT